This section outlines one T cell receptor beta chain sequence together with its context. Its recognized antigen is unknown. Base qualities are missing; no much larger clone stands one base away. Libraries were built with the immunoSEQ multiplex PCR assay. For the multiplex PCR, a mixture combining 60 forward primers for TCR Vbeta segments and 13 reverse primers for TCR Jbeta segments was used. The CDR3 region of rearranged TCR beta genes was amplified from genomic DNA with a multiplex PCR assay. Amplified TCR beta libraries were sequenced as 87-base-pair reads on the Illumina HiSeq System. The paper's processing steps were these. In a later analysis, around 80 million unique TCR beta chains were counted across the roughly 670 repertoires, and about 10 million of these chains were shared by at least two donors. Raw reads were error-corrected and collapsed into unique sequences with a nearest-neighbor algorithm that merged closely related sequences to remove PCR and sequencing errors. V, D and J gene segments were assigned by aligning CDR3 sequences to IMGT reference sequences. Each retained sequence needed at least a six-nucleotide match to both a V gene segment and a J gene segment. Rearrangements were classified as productive when the CDR3 lacked stop codons and remained in frame with V and J, and all other rearrangements were classified as non-productive. Following IMGT convention, CDR3 was defined as the stretch from the second conserved V-encoded cysteine to the conserved J-encoded phenylalanine. In an earlier analysis of 500 to 650 of the donors, sequences lacking an unambiguous match to a single V gene segment were excluded. In an earlier analysis of around 600 of the donors, V segments were called functional above 56.7% productive rearrangements and were called segregating when the between-donor standard deviation exceeded 5%. A statistical classification framework was developed to diagnose cytomegalovirus status using the catalog of TCR beta chain sequences. A later analysis assigned V and J genes by comparing TCR nucleotide sequences with IMGT/GENE-DB human TR gene sequences. In a later analysis, CDR3 sequences and most-parsimonious VDJ recombination scenarios were assigned using the TCRdist pipeline. In a later analysis, each TCR beta chain was defined by its CDR3 amino acid sequence together with its V-gene family, and reads without a unique V-gene family were excluded. In a later analysis, a few hundred highly shared, low-generation-probability nucleotide sequences were removed to address suspected cross-contamination and a sequencing artifact. In a later analysis, a clonal expansion index for each public chain was calculated from normalized within-repertoire ranks of inferred template counts. A later analysis computed generation probabilities with a VDJ recombination model fitted to out-of-frame rearrangements, and checked the results against IGoR. Hypergeometric tests were used in a later analysis to score TCR-TCR, TCR-HLA and TCR-CMV co-occurrence, with a repertoire-size bias correction applied to the TCR pairs. A later analysis estimated false discovery rates by permuting HLA or CMV assignments 20 times. In a later analysis, co-occurring TCRs were grouped with DBSCAN, and TCRdist sequence similarity was added when clustering was performed within HLA-allele-positive subsets. Repertoires with fewer than 30,000 or more than 120,000 public chains, plus five repertoires with anomalous nucleotide sharing, were excluded from co-occurrence clustering. Here the immuneACCESS table is served through TCRdb, limited to in-frame sequences with V and J called. Missing clones are a known gap in these copies; in checked studies unresolved V genes cover under half, and the rest lacks a known reason. V and J calls and clone size are those listed in that table; D and trimming were worked out from the DNA. In all, the sample holds some 200,000 clones, and roughly four fifths of those were seen once. The top ten constitute 1.7% of the sample.

These data come from a study of cytomegalovirus exposure and HLA in healthy donors (dated by TCRdb to the late 2010s). For the study in its entirety: An earlier analysis of more than 550 of the donors reported approximately 280 Gb of sequence data and around 100 million unique TCR beta sequences obtained from about 180 million T cells. A later analysis re-analyzed previously published TCR beta repertoires from about 730 donors and added high-resolution HLA genotyping to study TCR occurrence patterns. Roughly 290 gigabases of sequencing data and around 85 million unique TCR sequences made up an early release that covered some 640 HLA-typed donors. To predict cytomegalovirus infection status, the study combined high-throughput TCR immunosequencing, statistical association of individual TCRs with disease status, and machine learning. The genetic ancestry cluster associated with self-reported Caucasian donors included 65% to 90% of the roughly 380 genotyped donors. Rather than using new phenotypic data, the later analysis identified candidate immune exposures from TCR beta sequences and from how often those sequences occurred across donors. The study aimed to test whether signatures of past pathogen exposure could be identified by cataloging public T cell receptors. In addition to the first cohort of 650 to 800 subjects, a separate validation cohort of 120 different subjects was used. Roughly 5 DR-DQ haplotypes were treated as single units for association and clustering because of strong linkage in the cohort. The number of typed donors differed by locus: roughly 629-630 for A, B, C, DRB1 and DQB1; 500 to 550 for DQA1; approximately 600 for DPA1; and roughly 450 for DPB1. To decide whether each TCR beta V gene segment behaved as functional or pseudogenic, an earlier analysis of fewer than 750 of the donors relied on high-throughput TCR beta sequencing. On average, roughly 240,000 unique TCR beta nucleotide sequences were sequenced per donor among a few hundred genotyped donors of the cohort, with approximately 18% of those sequences being non-productive. The study profiled the T cell repertoires of fewer than 850 subjects by immunosequencing and related them to cytomegalovirus serostatus. Every discovery cohort repertoire had been produced on one sequencing platform. HLA typing included class I and class II loci at four-digit resolution. A later genetic analysis used genome-wide SNP genotypes for about 65% of the roughly 670 donors, treating that subset as a discovery cohort. Donor age, sex, ethnicity and CMV serostatus were compiled together with the repertoire data.

Taken from cysteine to phenylalanine, the CDR3 has 14 residues. CDR3 DNA only is kept here, 42 bases in frame from base 1. Trimming costs V 0 bases and J 6 bases, and their ends lie 9 bases apart. The germline V gene supplies CDR1 SGHRS and CDR2 YFSETQ. In total, roughly 670 healthy bone marrow donors made up the cohort. At the time of sampling, every cohort member was nominally healthy, though immune exposures that went unrecorded were likely present. The donor tested CMV seronegative, placing the donor among the 350 or so seronegative members of the cohort. Every donor gave a peripheral blood sample, and the peripheral blood mononuclear cells from that sample were used for TCR beta sequencing. The Qiagen DNeasy Blood Extraction Kit was used to extract genomic DNA from the blood cell samples. What the authors observed across the whole study: The earlier analysis of almost 600 of the donors excluded around 17 rarely observed V segments, including chromosome 9 orphons, because counts were too low. The sequencing pipeline was judged likely to have produced a cluster of highly shared sequence variants as a technical artifact. In a later analysis, several top co-occurrence clusters were reported to appear linked to parvovirus B19, influenza, CMV and Epstein-Barr virus. A later genetic analysis associated a missense DCLRE1C variant with V-gene and J-gene trimming of TCR beta chains, and an independent cohort replicated the association. A further reported finding was that TCR beta sequences accurately predicted the HLA-A and HLA-B alleles for most subjects in the first cohort. Most TCR sequences were seen in very few donors, while some public TCRs were found in many individuals. HLA typing was unavailable for some donors at each locus, so association tests used only the typed subset. The study gave a list of 150 to 200 TCR beta chains associated with cytomegalovirus. Cytomegalovirus status was reported to be diagnosed by the classifier with high specificity and sensitivity in both the original and validation cohorts. In vitro tests confirmed that a few of the cytomegalovirus-associated TCR beta chains recognize cytomegalovirus antigens. According to the authors, the approach could potentially be generalized to other disease states and immunological phenotypes. Compared with equally common non-associated chains, HLA-associated TCR beta chains in a later analysis were more clonally expanded and had lower generation probabilities. Correlated functional status among segregating V segments might be attributable to linkage disequilibrium, but an unknown experimental factor could not be ruled out. At a false discovery rate of 0.05, a later analysis linked around 17,000 TCR beta sequences to specific HLA alleles. Sequencing depth was assumed to be roughly uniform across donors in the presence/absence analyses, though that assumption may not hold. Some IMGT-functional V segments, including TRBV6-2 and TRBV6-3, could not be distinguished by the 87-base-pair reads and were therefore excluded. Most CMV-associated TCR beta chains appeared to be HLA-restricted in a later analysis, and the HLA associations seemed to be driven largely by CMV exposure. According to a later analysis, TCR association rates differed among HLA loci, with DRB1 alleles showing the most associated TCRs and HLA-C alleles showing the fewest. For the cohort, immune exposure information was limited to CMV serostatus. When HLA alleles, especially DR and DQ, strongly co-occurred, attributing TCR associations to individual alleles was difficult. Broadly in line with IMGT annotations, most TCR beta V segments showed up in productive rearrangements about 90% or about 30% of the time in an earlier analysis of approximately 640 of the donors. In a later genetic analysis, fewer N-insertions in productive TCRs were reported among donors in an Asian-associated ancestry cluster than the approximately 630-donor mean. Only TCR beta chains were sequenced in this cohort, and the absence of alpha or paired-chain data limited detectable features.

The clonotype originates from a woman between 18 and 30 years old in good health and CMV-seronegative. Here the chain combines TRBV5-1 and TRBJ2-2; possibly the D gene is TRBD1, per 6 matching bases. Sequencing input: PBMCs. CDR3 region: CASSLDRVAGELFF. The DNA reads as follows: TGCGCCAGCAGCTTGGACAGGGTAGCCGGGGAGCTGTTTTTT.